Detailed here is one TCR beta chain. Its antigen is not identified. The assay was immunoSEQ multiplex PCR, and TCRdb's table has in-frame clones only and misses some. The sample lists tens of thousands of clones, about 81% seen once, with 5% to 6.5% in the top ten. This sample was included in a study of a mutant IDH1 vaccine in newly diagnosed glioma. Turning to the study itself: Most patients had received both radiotherapy and temozolomide, the prior options being radiotherapy, temozolomide, or both. Held at week 35, visit V12 was the safety follow-up, and visit V13 followed at week 47.

Germline CDR1 LNHDA, CDR2 SQIVND (reference sequence). Trimming took off 4 bases at V and 0 bases at J, with 10 bases between the two ends. The CDR3 is 14 amino acids. Specified time point: week 47, end of study. Vaccination used 300 ug of mutant IDH1 20-mer peptide per dose, with topical imiquimod. Eight vaccine doses were administered to patients at weeks 1, 3, 5, 7, 11, 15, 19 and 23. Study-wide results and caveats: It seemed that pseudoprogression was not linked to changes in the top peripheral T cell clonotypes.

This rearrangement joins TRBV19 to TRBJ2-7; D is possibly TRBD1 (5 bases). The material was PBMCs, obtained from a glioma patient whose treatment included an IDH1 peptide vaccine. The TCR sequence derives from a man aged 35 to 55 with glioma. The CDR3 loop reads CASSTRQSSYEQYF. CDR3 bases: TGTGCCAGTAGTACCAGACAGAGCTCCTACGAGCAGTACTTC.